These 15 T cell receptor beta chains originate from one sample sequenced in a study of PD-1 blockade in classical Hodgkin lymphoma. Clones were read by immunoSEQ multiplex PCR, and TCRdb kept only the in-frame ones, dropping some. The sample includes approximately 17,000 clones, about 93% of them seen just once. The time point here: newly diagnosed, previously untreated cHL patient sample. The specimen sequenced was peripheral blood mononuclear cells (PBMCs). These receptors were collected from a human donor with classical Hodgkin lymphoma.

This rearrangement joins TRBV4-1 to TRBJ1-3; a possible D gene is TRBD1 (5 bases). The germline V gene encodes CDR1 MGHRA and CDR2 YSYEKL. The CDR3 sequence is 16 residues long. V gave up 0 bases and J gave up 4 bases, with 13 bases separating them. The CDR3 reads CASSQDRQGFGNTIYF. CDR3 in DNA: TGCGCCAGCAGCCAAGATAGGCAGGGTTTCGGAAACACCATATATTTT.

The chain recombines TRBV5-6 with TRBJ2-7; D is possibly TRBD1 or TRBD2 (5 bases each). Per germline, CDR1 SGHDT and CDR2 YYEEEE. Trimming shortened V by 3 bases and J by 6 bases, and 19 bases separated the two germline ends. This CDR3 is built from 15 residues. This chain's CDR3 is CASSSRGAGTSEQYF. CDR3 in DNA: TGTGCCAGCAGCTCGAGGGGCGCAGGTACGAGCGAGCAGTACTTC.

The DNA of the CDR3 is TGTGCCAGCAGGGCGACCGAGCAGTACTTC. Amino acids: CASRATEQYF. The genes are TRBV6-1 and TRBJ2-7; D gene unclear. The CDR3 covers 10 residues. Trimming pared 6 bases from V and 6 bases from J, leaving 6 bases between. CDR1 MNHNS and CDR2 SASEGT come from the germline V gene.

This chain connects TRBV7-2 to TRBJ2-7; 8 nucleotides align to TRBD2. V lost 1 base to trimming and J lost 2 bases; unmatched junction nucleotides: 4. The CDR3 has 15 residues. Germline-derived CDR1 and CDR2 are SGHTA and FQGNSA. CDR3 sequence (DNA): TGTGCCAGCAGCTTAGGAGTAGCGGGGCCCTACGAGCAGTACTTC. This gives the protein CASSLGVAGPYEQYF.

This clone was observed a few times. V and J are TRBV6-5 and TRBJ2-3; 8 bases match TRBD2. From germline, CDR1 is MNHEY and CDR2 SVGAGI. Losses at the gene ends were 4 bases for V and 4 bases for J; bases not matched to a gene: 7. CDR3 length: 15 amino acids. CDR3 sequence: CASSSFSGVPDTQYF. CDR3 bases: TGTGCCAGCAGTTCATTTAGCGGGGTCCCAGATACGCAGTATTTT.

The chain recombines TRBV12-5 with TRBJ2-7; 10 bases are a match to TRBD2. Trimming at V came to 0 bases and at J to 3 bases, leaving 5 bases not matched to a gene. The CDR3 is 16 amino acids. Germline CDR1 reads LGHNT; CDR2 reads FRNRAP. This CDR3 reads CASGLVLGLALYEQYF. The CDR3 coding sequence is TGTGCTAGTGGTTTGGTACTGGGACTAGCGCTCTACGAGCAGTACTTC.

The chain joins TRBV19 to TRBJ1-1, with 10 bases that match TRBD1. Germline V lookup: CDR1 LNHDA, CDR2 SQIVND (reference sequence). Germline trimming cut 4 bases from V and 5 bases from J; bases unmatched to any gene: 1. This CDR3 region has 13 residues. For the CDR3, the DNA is TGTGCCAGTAGTACGGACAGGGGGACTGAAGCTTTCTTT. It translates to CASSTDRGTEAFF.

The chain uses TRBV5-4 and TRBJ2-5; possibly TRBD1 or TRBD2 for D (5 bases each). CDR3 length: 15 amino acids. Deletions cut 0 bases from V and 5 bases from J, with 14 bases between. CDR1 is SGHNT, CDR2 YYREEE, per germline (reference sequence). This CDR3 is CASSLVGTRRETQYF. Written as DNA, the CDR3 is TGTGCCAGCAGCTTGGTGGGGACCCGGAGGGAGACCCAGTACTTC.

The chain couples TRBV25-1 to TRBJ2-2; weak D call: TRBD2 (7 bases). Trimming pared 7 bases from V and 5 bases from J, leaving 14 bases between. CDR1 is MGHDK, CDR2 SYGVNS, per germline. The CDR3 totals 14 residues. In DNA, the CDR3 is TGTGCCAGCATTTACGAGGGGGGGACCGGGGAGCTGTTTTTT. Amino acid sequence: CASIYEGGTGELFF. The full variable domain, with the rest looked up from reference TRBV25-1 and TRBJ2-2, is EADIYQTPRYLVIGTGKKITLECSQTMGHDKMYWYQQDPGMELHLIHYSYGVNSTEKGDLSSESTVSRIRTEHFPLTLESARPSHTSQYLCASIYEGGTGELFFGEGSRLTVL.

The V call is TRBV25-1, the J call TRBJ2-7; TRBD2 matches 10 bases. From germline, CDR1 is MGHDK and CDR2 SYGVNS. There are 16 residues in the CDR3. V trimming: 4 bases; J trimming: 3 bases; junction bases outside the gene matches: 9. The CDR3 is CASSGRLAGLVYEQYF. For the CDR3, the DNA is TGTGCCAGCAGTGGACGACTAGCGGGTCTGGTCTACGAGCAGTACTTC.

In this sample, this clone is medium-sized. CDR3 DNA: TGTGCCAGCAGTGAAGCGCTTCGTGAGACCCAGTACTTC. It encodes CASSEALRETQYF. This chain joins TRBV2 and TRBJ2-5, with unresolved D. In germline, CDR1 is SNHLY, CDR2 FYNNEI. The CDR3 runs 13 residues. The V end was cut by 0 bases, the J end by 5 bases, with 7 bases between. Complete variable domain (other parts from reference TRBV2 and TRBJ2-5): EPEVTQTPSHQVTQMGQEVILRCVPISNHLYFYWYRQILGQKVEFLVSFYNNEISEKSEIFDDQFSVERPDGSNFTLKIRSTKLEDSAMYFCASSEALRETQYFGPGTRLLVL.

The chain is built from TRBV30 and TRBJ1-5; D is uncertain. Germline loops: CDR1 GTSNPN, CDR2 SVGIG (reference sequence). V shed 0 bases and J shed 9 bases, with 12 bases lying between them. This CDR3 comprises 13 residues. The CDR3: CAWSVRGSGPQHF. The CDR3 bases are TGTGCCTGGAGTGTACGAGGCTCGGGGCCCCAGCATTTT.

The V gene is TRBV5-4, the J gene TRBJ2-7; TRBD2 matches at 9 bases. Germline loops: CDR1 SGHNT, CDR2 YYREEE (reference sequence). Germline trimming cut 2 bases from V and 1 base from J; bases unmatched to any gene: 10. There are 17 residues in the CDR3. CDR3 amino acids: CASSFPPLAGESYEQYF. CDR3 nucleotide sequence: TGTGCCAGCAGCTTCCCCCCGTTAGCGGGAGAGTCCTACGAGCAGTACTTC.

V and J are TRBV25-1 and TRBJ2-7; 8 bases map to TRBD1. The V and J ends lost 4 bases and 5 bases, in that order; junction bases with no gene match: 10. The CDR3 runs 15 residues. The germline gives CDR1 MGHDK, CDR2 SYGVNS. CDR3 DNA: TGTGCCAGCAGTGTCCCCGGGACAGGTAAACACGAGCAGTACTTC. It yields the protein CASSVPGTGKHEQYF.

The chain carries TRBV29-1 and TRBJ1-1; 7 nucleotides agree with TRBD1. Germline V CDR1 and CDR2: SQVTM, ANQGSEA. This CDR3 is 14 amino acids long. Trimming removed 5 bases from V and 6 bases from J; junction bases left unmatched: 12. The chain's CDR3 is CSVSAGGELAEAFF. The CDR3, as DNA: TGCAGCGTTTCGGCAGGGGGTGAACTGGCTGAAGCTTTCTTT. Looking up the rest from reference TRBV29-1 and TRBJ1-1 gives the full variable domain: SAVISQKPSRDICQRGTSLTIQCQVDSQVTMMFWYRQQPGQSLTLIATANQGSEATYESGFVIDKFPISRPNLTFSTLTVSNMSPEDSSIYLCSVSAGGELAEAFFGQGTRLTVV.